Listed here are 25 T cell receptor beta chains from one sample, sequenced in a study of beta chain features in type 1 diabetes. The whole isolated RNA underwent reverse transcription, so sequencing captured expressed TCRB transcripts. Produced via immunoSEQ multiplex PCR; TCRdb's table is partial and in-frame only. The sample lists roughly 300,000 clones, 7% to 9% occurring once. Sequencing was carried out using central memory CD4+ T cells from blood. The receptors come from a woman aged 18-29 years in good health.

In this sample, this clone turned up a few times. The rearrangement uses TRBV6-1 and TRBJ1-2; D is unclear. Trimming pared 2 bases from V and 5 bases from J, leaving 15 bases between. The germline V gene encodes CDR1 MNHNS and CDR2 SASEGT. The CDR3 loop spans 15 amino acids. CDR3 nucleotides: TGTGCCAGCAGTGAACTTGCACACGAAGGATATGGCTACACCTTC. Amino acid sequence: CASSELAHEGYGYTF.

This clone has more than one count but fewer than ten. This rearrangement joins TRBV6-1 to TRBJ2-3; 12 positions agree with TRBD2. CDR3 size: 16 residues. V was clipped by 2 bases and J by 3 bases; unmatched bases: 3. The germline gives CDR1 MNHNS, CDR2 SASEGT. CDR3 DNA: TGTGCCAGCAGTGAAACTAGCGGGAGGAGAACAGATACGCAGTATTTT. Encoded protein: CASSETSGRRTDTQYF.

This clone was seen a few times. This chain connects TRBV14 to TRBJ2-4; D is perhaps TRBD2 (6 bases). CDR3 size: 14 residues. Germline CDR1 reads SGHDN; CDR2 reads FVKESK. V was clipped by 2 bases and J by 5 bases, with 10 bases between them. The CDR3 protein is CASSQIGTENIQYF. As DNA, the CDR3 is TGTGCCAGCAGCCAAATAGGGACTGAAAACATTCAGTACTTC.

The chain is built from TRBV28 and TRBJ2-1; no clear D gene. The germline gives CDR1 MDHEN, CDR2 SYDVKM. This CDR3 comprises 13 residues. V dropped 2 bases and J dropped 4 bases, with 6 bases sitting between them. In DNA, the CDR3 is TGTGCCAGCAGTTTAGGACGGTACAATGAGCAGTTCTTC. Protein sequence: CASSLGRYNEQFF.

The chain uses TRBV10-3 and TRBJ2-7; perhaps D is TRBD1 or TRBD2 (5 bases each). Trimming removed 6 bases at V and 5 bases at J, with 17 bases between. This CDR3 region has 14 residues. Germline-derived CDR1 and CDR2 are ENHRY and SYGVKD. CDR3 nucleotide sequence: TGTGCCATCAGCCTACTAGAGGGGATCAACGAGCAGTACTTC. Translating gives CAISLLEGINEQYF.

This clone was recorded a few times. The V call is TRBV5-6, the J call TRBJ2-1; D might be TRBD2 (5 bases). The CDR3 sequence is 11 residues long. Between the trimmed V and J ends, which lost 4 bases and 7 bases, there was a span of 6 bases. In germline, CDR1 is SGHDT, CDR2 YYEEEE. The CDR3 DNA sequence: TGTGCCAGCAGCCGGAGGAATGAGCAGTTCTTC. It specifies CASSRRNEQFF.

For the CDR3, the DNA is TGTGCCAGCAGCCCCGCGACGGGGGAAGCTCGTCATAGCTACACCTTC. It specifies CASSPATGEARHSYTF. This sequence joins TRBV7-2 and TRBJ1-2, with a tentative D call TRBD1 (5 bases). Germline loops: CDR1 SGHTA, CDR2 FQGNSA. V lost 5 bases, J lost 9 bases, and 25 bases lay in between. This CDR3 spans 16 amino acids. Drawing the rest from reference TRBV7-2 and TRBJ1-2, the complete variable domain is GAGVSQSPSNKVTEKGKDVELRCDPISGHTALYWYRQSLGQGLEFLIYFQGNSAPDKSGLPSDRFSAERTGGSVSTLTIQRTQQEDSAVYLCASSPATGEARHSYTFGSGTRLTVV.

This clone was counted ten times or more. The chain carries TRBV25-1 and TRBJ1-3, with no clear D. The CDR3 runs 16 residues. V lost 2 bases to trimming and J lost 2 bases, with 13 bases between them. Germline V CDR1 and CDR2: MGHDK, SYGVNS. For the CDR3, the DNA is TGTGCCAGCAGTGAAGTTGGGGAATTAACTGGAAACACCATATATTTT. Translation gives CASSEVGELTGNTIYF.

V and J are TRBV10-3 and TRBJ2-5, with D perhaps given as TRBD1 or TRBD2 (5 bases each). The CDR3 spans 13 residues. Germline-derived CDR1 and CDR2 are ENHRY and SYGVKD. Trimming left V 8 bases short and J 2 bases short, with 12 bases between. CDR3: CAISLGEQETQYF. CDR3 DNA sequence: TGTGCCATCTCACTGGGGGAACAAGAGACCCAGTACTTC.

Details on this clone: The same CDR3 is also encoded by other DNA sequences in this sample. The chain carries TRBV27 and TRBJ1-2; no definite D call. V shed 6 bases and J shed 0 bases, with 11 bases lying between them. CDR1 MNHEY and CDR2 SMNVEV come from the germline V gene (reference sequence). The CDR3 is 14 residues long. CDR3 in amino acids: CASSARGTNYGYTF. CDR3 nucleotide sequence: TGTGCCAGCAGCGCTCGAGGCACTAACTATGGCTACACCTTC.

V gene TRBV28 combines with J gene TRBJ2-5, with 9 bases lining up with TRBD2. This CDR3 comprises 16 residues. Trimming at V came to 4 bases and at J to 4 bases, leaving 10 bases not matched to a gene. Germline CDR1 is MDHEN and CDR2 is SYDVKM. The CDR3 spells CASSSSPLLAGETQYF. In nucleotides, the CDR3 is TGTGCCAGCAGTTCCTCTCCCTTACTAGCGGGAGAGACCCAGTACTTC.

This clone was observed a handful of times. Written as DNA, the CDR3 is TGTGCCAGCAGCCTCCAATTTTCTGGGGCCAACGTCCTGACTTTC. This translates into CASSLQFSGANVLTF. The rearrangement links TRBV7-2 to TRBJ2-6; D unresolved. The CDR3 extends over 15 amino acids. Germline loops: CDR1 SGHTA, CDR2 FQGNSA. The V and J ends lost 5 bases and 1 base respectively, with 9 bases between them.

A few counts support this clone. V usage is TRBV4-3 and J usage is TRBJ2-7; the match to TRBD1 covers 8 bases. The J segment lost 2 bases and the V segment lost 0 bases, leaving 12 bases of the junction unmatched. Per the germline V gene, CDR1 is LGHNA and CDR2 is YSLEER. This CDR3 has 18 amino acids. The CDR3 nucleotides are TGCGCCAGCAGCCAAGATCTCGCTCCGGGACAGGAGCCCTACGAGCAGTACTTC. It yields the protein CASSQDLAPGQEPYEQYF.

This clone showed up just a few times. A read error is possible here, since a much larger clone lies one base away. The chain has TRBV6-6 and TRBJ2-5, with 12 bases lining up with TRBD2. CDR3 length: 13 residues. The germline V gene encodes CDR1 MNHNY and CDR2 SVGAGI (reference sequence). J lost 4 bases, V lost 6 bases, and 0 bases had no gene match. Here the CDR3 reads CASRTSGRETQYF. In DNA form, the CDR3 reads TGTGCCAGCAGGACTAGCGGGAGAGAGACCCAGTACTTC.

The chain employs TRBV28 and TRBJ2-7; D is perhaps TRBD1 or TRBD2 (5 bases each). Germline V gene sequence: CDR1 MDHEN, CDR2 SYDVKM. The CDR3 has 15 amino acids. V was pared by 6 bases and J by 1 base, with 16 bases between. This CDR3 reads CASSLTGTLSYEQYF. The CDR3 coding sequence is TGTGCCAGCAGCCTGACGGGGACCCTATCCTACGAGCAGTACTTC.

This clone was counted between two and nine times. V is TRBV15 and J is TRBJ2-3; D is unclear. V was shortened by 5 bases and J by 0 bases, with 12 bases between the two germline ends. CDR3 length: 15 amino acids. CDR1 LNHNV and CDR2 YYDKDF come from the germline V gene (reference sequence). The CDR3 spells CATSGIGSSTDTQYF. The CDR3 DNA reads as TGTGCCACCAGCGGTATCGGGTCTAGCACAGATACGCAGTATTTT.

This chain links TRBV7-2 with TRBJ2-7; 8 bases map to TRBD2. Germline-derived CDR1 and CDR2 are SGHTA and FQGNSA. The CDR3 has 15 residues. The V and J ends lost 5 bases and 4 bases, in that order; junction bases with no gene match: 10. The CDR3 protein is CASSRFSGAAYEQYF. The CDR3, as DNA: TGTGCCAGCAGCCGCTTTAGCGGGGCAGCTTACGAGCAGTACTTC.

The rearrangement joins TRBV4-2 to TRBJ2-5; 9 bases match TRBD2. Germline-derived CDR1 and CDR2 are LGHNA and YNFKEQ. The CDR3 covers 15 residues. The V gene end was trimmed by 5 bases and the J gene end by 0 bases; junction bases not matched to a gene: 4. Written as DNA, the CDR3 is TGTGCCAGCAGCTCGCGGGAGGGGTACCAAGAGACCCAGTACTTC. Translating it yields CASSSREGYQETQYF.

This clone was detected only a few times. J is TRBJ1-1 and V is TRBV7-8, with TRBD1 matching over 7 bases. The V gene's germline CDR1 is SGHVS and CDR2 FQNEAQ. With 1 base clipped from V and 1 base from J, the junction kept 6 bases outside the gene matches. The CDR3 sequence is 16 residues long. The CDR3 DNA reads TGTGCCAGCAGCTTAGACCCTCAGGGGGGGAACACTGAAGCTTTCTTT. It is translated as CASSLDPQGGNTEAFF.

Ten or more counts support this clone. The chain has TRBV29-1 and TRBJ2-7, with 10 bases matching TRBD1. CDR1 SQVTM and CDR2 ANQGSEA come from the germline V gene. The CDR3 extends over 13 amino acids. With 7 bases clipped from V and 3 bases from J, the junction kept 6 bases outside the gene matches. CDR3 DNA: TGCAGCGCCATGGGACAGGGGATCTACGAGCAGTACTTC. It translates to CSAMGQGIYEQYF.

The chain links TRBV5-1 to TRBJ2-3; D is uncertain. In germline, CDR1 is SGHRS, CDR2 YFSETQ. V lost 4 bases to trimming and J lost 2 bases, with 14 bases between them. The length of the CDR3 is 15 residues. The CDR3 region has the DNA TGCGCCAGCAGCCCTGGGGTTCGGGCCACAGATACGCAGTATTTT. It translates to CASSPGVRATDTQYF.

This clone was detected only a few times. The chain is built from TRBV6-5 and TRBJ2-2, with D possibly being TRBD1 (5 bases). Deletions cut 2 bases from V and 2 bases from J, with 6 bases between. The length of the CDR3 is 14 residues. Germline V gene lookup returns CDR1 MNHEY and CDR2 SVGAGI. The CDR3 is CASSYDSNTGELFF. CDR3 nucleotide sequence: TGTGCCAGCAGTTACGACAGTAACACCGGGGAGCTGTTTTTT.

This clone was counted a single time. J is TRBJ2-5 and V is TRBV11-2; D remains unclear. Germline-derived CDR1 and CDR2 are SGHAT and FQNNGV. The CDR3 runs 13 residues. Trimming stripped 1 base from V and 5 bases from J, with 8 bases between. CDR3 protein: CASSLGFRETQYF. The CDR3 DNA follows: TGTGCCAGCAGCTTAGGTTTTCGGGAGACCCAGTACTTC.

This chain links TRBV5-4 with TRBJ2-6, with D perhaps matching TRBD1 or TRBD2 (5 bases each). CDR1 is SGHNT and CDR2 is YYREEE in the germline V gene (reference sequence). Trimming removed 5 bases from V and 2 bases from J, with 11 bases in between. The CDR3 spans 15 residues. The CDR3 nucleotides are TGTGCCAGCAGGACCGGGGACGCTGGGGCCAACGTCCTGACTTTC. Protein sequence: CASRTGDAGANVLTF.

This clone was seen only a few times. This chain links TRBV28 with TRBJ1-4, with D uncertain. Trimming cost V 3 bases and J 4 bases, with 0 bases left between them. The CDR3 loop spans 11 amino acids. Germline CDR1 reads MDHEN; CDR2 reads SYDVKM. Here the CDR3 DNA reads TGTGCCAGCAGTTTTAATGAAAAACTGTTTTTT. Translation: CASSFNEKLFF.